This T cell receptor beta chain was sequenced during a study of blood T cells in healthy people across ages (dated by TCRdb to 2015 to 2017). For the study in its entirety: In model experiments, template switching captured roughly one uniquely barcoded TCR beta cDNA molecule for every two T cells. Four age groups were formed from the donors: young (average 16 years), middle-aged (just under 40), aged (under 70) and long-lived (about 80). To track age-related changes in TCR beta repertoire diversity, the study relied on deep sequencing normalized with unique cDNA molecular identifiers. Donors of different ages were randomly distributed across sequencing lanes to avoid experimental bias. Two additional independent replicas of 1 million unique cDNA reads from the same blood draw were analyzed for two donors (one aged 18 to 30 and one aged 80 or older).

What the authors observed across the whole study: Conclusive comparison of naive and antigen-experienced compartments was prevented by the profiling of bulk unsorted PBMCs. Estimates of total diversity based on one million sequenced T cells were regarded as lower bounds and as underestimates. Observed TCR beta diversity per million T cells fell roughly linearly with age, and a significant reduction was already apparent by age about 38. Compared with the aged group, the long-lived group had more naive CD4+ T cells, fewer expanded clones and increased TCR diversity, a pattern suggesting age selection. There was a strong correlation between observed TCR beta diversity and the percentage of naive T cells measured by flow cytometry. Donor CMV infection status was unknown, potentially confounding age-related changes in expanded clonotypes.

As regards this clonotype: The target of this receptor is not known. Base qualities were left out, and no much larger clone turns up one base away.

The germline V gene encodes CDR1 MNHEY and CDR2 SVGAGI. Trimming takes 10 bases from V and 0 bases from J, and the germline ends sit 16 bases apart. The CDR3 spans 15 residues, from the cysteine through the phenylalanine. The kept DNA is CDR3 alone, 45 bases in frame from the first base. The roughly 39 donors, aged 6 to 90 years, were systemically healthy Caucasian individuals from Russia. Roughly 9 milliliters of peripheral blood were drawn from each donor into EDTA-treated Vacutainer tubes. Ficoll-Paque density-gradient centrifugation was used to isolate PBMCs, with at least 6.5 million per sample. Total RNA was extracted from PBMCs with Trizol reagent, with at least 5.5 micrograms obtained per sample. For every donor, flow cytometry on a PBMC aliquot measured the percentage of naive CD45RAhigh/CD27high T cells. The library relied on 5' RACE. The listed sequencing device is Illumina HiSeq 2500. A second roughly 6 to 12 cycle PCR used a sample-barcoded 5' primer and a J-beta primer mix. A template-switch 5' adaptor carrying 12 random nucleotides introduced a unique molecular identifier onto each TCR beta cDNA molecule. Each sample yielded at least 2.5 million CDR3-containing paired-end reads. The Mint cDNA synthesis kit, primed by a TRBC-specific oligonucleotide, was used to synthesize first-strand cDNA from all RNA. All cDNA was treated with uracil-DNA glycosylase and then went through a first 18-cycle PCR with the universal primers M1SS and BC2_uni_R. The source study handled its data this way. For normalization, 1 million high-quality reads were randomly selected from each sample, with every read carrying a distinct molecular identifier. Instead of being binned into consensus sequences, reads that shared molecular identifiers were thrown out. MiTCR, with a Q25 quality threshold and the strictest error-elimination algorithm, was used for CDR3 identification, clonotype clustering and error correction. Lower-bound total TCR beta diversity was estimated with a nonparametric unseen species model using Euler transformation. In TCRdb, the public reads were trimmed at Q25 with fastp and aligned with MiXCR, with productive beta chains retained. Merged by CDR3 protein, the rows form single entries marked with the most common genes and DNA. TCRdb, rather than the study authors, made the V and J calls. In all, the sample holds 550,000 to 750,000 distinct CDR3 sequences, and under 25% of those were seen once. The top ten clonotypes cover 3% to 4.5% of the sample.

The clonotype comes from a man between 65 and 79 years old in good health. The rearranged segments are TRBV6-5 and TRBJ1-5; the D gene remains uncertain. The material sequenced was blood. The DNA is TGTGCCACCCGGACGGAGCGTTATAGCAATCAGCCCCAGCATTTT. It translates to CATRTERYSNQPQHF.